This T cell receptor (beta chain) was obtained from a study of T cell responses to AZD1222 COVID-19 vaccine. Study-level findings and limits: Among the donors, most were white British and more were female, and clonal diversity was possibly underestimated. Spike regions recognized by vaccine-associated CD4 TCRs spanned the protein, led by 160-218 and 743-854. Every sample of the repertoires postdated the peak T cell response.

Concerning this clone: As yet, its antigen is unknown.

Doses given second, at about 4 or about 12 weeks, were pooled. This CDR3 region has 18 residues. Looked up from germline, CDR1 is KGHSH and CDR2 is LQKENI. Trimming left V 4 bases short and J 0 bases short, with 22 bases between. Clones were read by immunoSEQ multiplex PCR, and TCRdb kept only the in-frame ones, dropping some. Of around 140,000 clones in the sample, about nine tenths were seen once. This TCR came from an adult who received the AZD1222 COVID-19 vaccine. This specimen consisted of peripheral blood, obtained 28 days after the second AZD1222 dose. The genes are TRBV18 and TRBJ2-7; D might be TRBD2 (5 bases). CDR3 protein: CASSRGLEPARASYEQYF. CDR3 bases: TGTGCCAGCTCACGAGGGCTTGAACCCGCCCGGGCCTCCTACGAGCAGTACTTC.